This T cell receptor beta chain stems from a study of cytomegalovirus exposure and HLA in healthy donors. Concerning this clone: What it binds is unknown.

Overall study findings and caveats: Most of the CMV-associated TCR beta chains (in a later analysis) appeared to be HLA-restricted.

The PCR was carried out with 60 Vbeta primers and 13 Jbeta primers. TCRdb's copy holds only in-frame clones and misses some; the assay was immunoSEQ multiplex PCR. The sample includes approximately 180,000 clones, under 80% of them seen just once. CDR1 MGHRA and CDR2 YSYEKL come from the germline V gene. CDR3 length: 16 residues. J gave up 4 bases and V 0 bases, and 3 bases lay outside the gene matches. The donors comprised healthy bone marrow donors. The genes are TRBV4-1 and TRBJ2-3; 11 bases align to TRBD2. The sample comprised PBMCs. The sequence was obtained from a woman aged 45-65 years in good health and CMV-seropositive. The CDR3 sequence: CASSQETSGVSDTQYF. CDR3 DNA sequence: TGCGCCAGCAGCCAAGAGACTAGCGGGGTGTCAGATACGCAGTATTTT.